The 23 T cell receptor beta chains presented below share a single source sample, sequenced in a study of T-cell reconstitution after alpha-beta-depleted transplantation in children. Unique molecular identifiers featured in how the TCRbeta library was prepared. MiXCR, run by TCRdb on the PCR reads, gives a single entry per CDR3 protein. The data contain about 480,000 distinct CDR3 sequences, around an eighth of them singletons. The sequences come from PBMCs from the stem cell graft donor, collected from the stem cell graft. Receptors were obtained from a human donor who donated a stem cell graft to a child with combined immunodeficiency.

This clonotype turned up a few times. The chain is built from TRBV21-1 and TRBJ1-4. TRBV21-1 is a known pseudogene. The CDR3 contains 14 residues. For the CDR3, the DNA is TGTGCCTTAGCAAAGGCCGCAACTAATGAAAAACTGTTTTTT. This codes for CALAKAATNEKLFF.

This clonotype was counted many times. The genes are TRBV28 and TRBJ2-7, with D perhaps TRBD2 (6 bases). CDR3 length: 13 amino acids. V gave up 5 bases and J gave up 0 bases, with 8 bases separating them. Germline V lookup: CDR1 MDHEN, CDR2 SYDVKM. CDR3 amino acids: CASSPRDSYEQYF. CDR3 nucleotides: TGTGCCAGCAGTCCGCGGGACTCCTACGAGCAGTACTTC. Complete variable domain (other parts from reference TRBV28 and TRBJ2-7): DVKVTQSSRYLVKRTGEKVFLECVQDMDHENMFWYRQDPGLGLRLIYFSYDVKMKEKGDIPEGYSVSREKKERFSLILESASTNQTSMYLCASSPRDSYEQYFGPGTRLTVT.

The DNA for the CDR3 is TGTGCCAGCAGCTTAAGCAGGGATGATACGCAGTATTTT. This encodes CASSLSRDDTQYF. The chain is built from TRBV11-3 and TRBJ2-3; a weak D match, TRBD1 (5 bases). V was pared by 2 bases and J by 6 bases, with 9 bases between. The CDR3 totals 13 residues. Per germline, CDR1 SGHNT and CDR2 YENEEA.

This clonotype was recorded at least ten times. The J gene is TRBJ2-7, the V gene TRBV10-3; tentatively, D is TRBD2 (6 bases). V lost 8 bases to trimming and J lost 2 bases, with 10 bases between them. The V gene's germline CDR1 is ENHRY and CDR2 SYGVKD. CDR3 length: 12 residues. CDR3 sequence (DNA): TGTGCCATCGGAGGGAGCACCTACGAGCAGTACTTC. Its translation: CAIGGSTYEQYF.

The rearrangement uses TRBV4-1 and TRBJ1-1; D gene uncertain. Per the germline V gene, CDR1 is MGHRA and CDR2 is YSYEKL. Trimming left V 6 bases short and J 1 base short, with 12 bases between. The CDR3 has 14 residues. CDR3 DNA sequence: TGCGCCAGCAGGGCGCCACTTAGGAACACTGAAGCTTTCTTT. As protein: CASRAPLRNTEAFF.

The CDR3 here is CASGGSGDLSNQPQHF. The DNA of the CDR3 is TGTGCCAGCGGAGGGTCGGGGGACCTTAGCAATCAGCCCCAGCATTTT. V usage is TRBV2 and J usage is TRBJ1-5; D may be TRBD1 (5 bases). Looked up from germline, CDR1 is SNHLY and CDR2 is FYNNEI. The CDR3 is 16 residues long. V was clipped by 8 bases and J by 0 bases, with 17 bases between them.

The V and J genes are TRBV7-9 and TRBJ1-1; D ambiguous. Germline values: CDR1 SEHNR, CDR2 FQNEAQ (reference sequence). The CDR3 loop spans 15 amino acids. The germline V and J ends were trimmed by 1 base and 0 bases, with 9 bases remaining between them. The CDR3 sequence is CASSLVAVMNTEAFF. The CDR3 nucleotides read TGTGCCAGCAGCTTAGTGGCGGTGATGAACACTGAAGCTTTCTTT. The full variable domain, its missing parts supplied by reference TRBV7-9 and TRBJ1-1, is DTGVSQNPRHKITKRGQNVTFRCDPISEHNRLYWYRQTLGQGPEFLTYFQNEAQLEKSRLLSDRFSAERPKGSFSTLEIQRTEQGDSAMYLCASSLVAVMNTEAFFGQGTRLTVV.

This clonotype was found many times. The rearrangement joins TRBV12-3 or TRBV12-4 to TRBJ1-4; D is undetermined. V was cut by 5 bases and J by 5 bases, with 18 bases left in between. The CDR3 contains 16 residues. CDR3 nucleotide sequence: TGTGCCAGCAGTCCTAGTGTGGGAGGGTGGAATGAAAAACTGTTTTTT. Translating it yields CASSPSVGGWNEKLFF.

This clonotype showed up many times. The rearrangement joins TRBV4-3 to TRBJ2-1; TRBD2 matches 9 bases. J was trimmed by 9 bases and V by 3 bases; bases with no gene match: 6. CDR3 size: 14 residues. Germline V CDR1 and CDR2: LGHNA, YSLEER. The chain's CDR3 is CASSHGLAFGEQFF. As DNA, the CDR3 is TGCGCCAGCAGCCACGGACTAGCGTTCGGTGAGCAGTTCTTC.

There are many counts of this clonotype. J is TRBJ2-5 and V is TRBV5-6; 7 bases agree with TRBD1. Germline lookup yields CDR1 SGHDT and CDR2 YYEEEE. This CDR3 is built from 16 residues. Unmatched junction bases numbered 11, after V lost 1 base and J lost 5 bases. CDR3 DNA sequence: TGTGCCAGCAGCTTGAGGTTTGGACAGGCCGGCGAGACCCAGTACTTC. Translation: CASSLRFGQAGETQYF.

V and J are TRBV29-1 and TRBJ2-4; no clear D gene. Between the trimmed V and J ends, which lost 6 bases and 2 bases, there was a span of 8 bases. Germline CDR1 SQVTM, CDR2 ANQGSEA. The length of the CDR3 is 12 residues. The CDR3 loop is CSVVGPKNIQYF. CDR3 sequence (DNA): TGCAGCGTGGTAGGGCCCAAAAACATTCAGTACTTC.

The genes are TRBV12-3 or TRBV12-4 and TRBJ2-7; 11 bases are shared with TRBD1. J was trimmed by 3 bases and V by 0 bases; bases with no gene match: 1. This CDR3 has 15 amino acids. The CDR3 DNA sequence: TGTGCCAGCAGTTTAGCCGGGACAGGGGGCTACGAGCAGTACTTC. It yields the protein CASSLAGTGGYEQYF.

This clonotype showed up many times. The V call is TRBV12-3 or TRBV12-4, the J call TRBJ2-1, with 12 bases identical to TRBD2. V shed 6 bases, J shed 9 bases, and the junction held 9 bases outside the gene matches. The CDR3 has 15 residues. The CDR3 reads CASSETSGRGVEQFF. The CDR3 DNA sequence: TGTGCCAGCAGCGAGACTAGCGGGAGAGGAGTTGAGCAGTTCTTC.

V and J are TRBV11-2 and TRBJ2-5, with 7 nucleotides matching TRBD1. V was pared by 4 bases and J by 4 bases, with 15 bases of the junction left unmatched. Germline CDR1 SGHAT, CDR2 FQNNGV. CDR3 size: 17 residues. CDR3 residues: CASSSRVLLGQRETQYF. The CDR3 DNA reads as TGTGCCAGCAGCTCACGTGTTTTGTTGGGACAGCGAGAGACCCAGTACTTC.

The V gene is TRBV6-1, the J gene TRBJ2-7; 7 nucleotides agree with TRBD1. The CDR3 runs to 14 residues. Germline lookup yields CDR1 MNHNS and CDR2 SASEGT. Losses at the gene ends were 6 bases for V and 4 bases for J; bases not matched to a gene: 9. CDR3 sequence: CASSRDRAGYEQYF. As DNA, the CDR3 is TGTGCCAGCAGCCGTGACAGGGCGGGTTACGAGCAGTACTTC.

This clonotype was seen at least ten times. The chain has TRBV29-1 and TRBJ1-1, with D possibly TRBD1 on 5 matching bases. The CDR3 is 12 amino acids. Germline V gene sequence: CDR1 SQVTM, CDR2 ANQGSEA. V dropped 6 bases and J dropped 7 bases, with 15 bases sitting between them. The CDR3 DNA sequence: TGCAGCGTGGGGCTAGGACAAGGTGAAGCTTTCTTT. This sequence encodes CSVGLGQGEAFF.

There are a few counts of this clonotype. The J gene is TRBJ2-7, the V gene TRBV7-9; D uncertain. The V and J ends lost 5 bases and 6 bases respectively, with 11 bases between them. Germline V gene lookup returns CDR1 SEHNR and CDR2 FQNEAQ (reference sequence). There are 12 residues in the CDR3. CDR3 region: CASSTPQSEQYF. CDR3 sequence (DNA): TGTGCCAGCAGCACGCCCCAGAGCGAGCAGTACTTC. Using reference TRBV7-9 and TRBJ2-7 for the parts outside the CDR3, the full variable domain is DTGVSQNPRHKITKRGQNVTFRCDPISEHNRLYWYRQTLGQGPEFLTYFQNEAQLEKSRLLSDRFSAERPKGSFSTLEIQRTEQGDSAMYLCASSTPQSEQYFGPGTRLTVT.

This clonotype was seen more than once but under ten times. The CDR3 DNA reads TGTGCCAGCAGCCCAGGGCAGGGGGCAGCCTACGAGCAGTACTTC. It codes for CASSPGQGAAYEQYF. The rearrangement uses TRBV11-1 and TRBJ2-7; 8 bases fit TRBD1. This CDR3 region has 15 residues. Trimming took 5 bases from V and 2 from J; bases not matched to a gene: 8. Germline V gene sequence: CDR1 SGHAT, CDR2 FQDESV (reference sequence).

This clonotype was counted a few times. The CDR3 DNA sequence: TGTGCCAGCAGCGTCTCAGCCGGGACAGGGGGTGACGAGCAGTACTTC. This sequence encodes CASSVSAGTGGDEQYF. This chain connects TRBV9 to TRBJ2-7; the match to TRBD1 covers 11 bases. The ends lost 2 bases at V and 5 bases at J; junction bases unmatched: 9. The V gene's germline CDR1 is SGDLS and CDR2 YYNGEE. The CDR3 extends over 16 amino acids.

This clonotype was counted ten times or more. This rearrangement joins TRBV5-1 to TRBJ2-1; 10 bases line up with TRBD2. The trim removed 0 bases at V and 2 bases at J, leaving 5 bases unmatched. This CDR3 is 17 amino acids long. Germline V gene sequence: CDR1 SGHRS, CDR2 YFSETQ. The CDR3 nucleotides are TGCGCCAGCAGCTTGGATTCTAGCGGGAGCCCCTACAATGAGCAGTTCTTC. This translates into CASSLDSSGSPYNEQFF.

In this sample, this clonotype turned up a few times. The rearrangement links TRBV20-1 to TRBJ2-1; D is perhaps TRBD1 (6 bases). Germline CDR1 is DFQATT and CDR2 is SNEGSKA (reference sequence). Trimming removed 2 bases from V and 5 bases from J, with 19 bases in between. The length of the CDR3 is 16 residues. CDR3 sequence: CSARPVTGPRDNEQFF. Here the CDR3 DNA reads TGCAGTGCTAGACCCGTGACAGGTCCTCGCGACAATGAGCAGTTCTTC.

This clonotype was counted only a few times. V is TRBV18 and J is TRBJ2-5; weak D call: TRBD1 (6 bases). With 3 bases removed from V and 4 bases from J, the gap between germline ends came to 12 bases. This CDR3 has 14 amino acids. CDR1 and CDR2 from the germline V gene are KGHSH and LQKENI. The chain's CDR3 is CASSPNRDVETQYF. As DNA, the CDR3 is TGTGCCAGCTCACCCAACAGGGATGTAGAGACCCAGTACTTC.

The V and J genes are TRBV5-8 and TRBJ2-2, with TRBD1 as a possible D gene (6 bases). Germline-derived CDR1 and CDR2 are SGHTS and YDEGEE. V lost 6 bases and J lost 2, with 11 bases in between. The CDR3 runs to 14 residues. CDR3 region: CASTRTVNTGELFF. The CDR3 DNA follows: TGTGCCAGCACTCGGACAGTAAACACCGGGGAGCTGTTTTTT.